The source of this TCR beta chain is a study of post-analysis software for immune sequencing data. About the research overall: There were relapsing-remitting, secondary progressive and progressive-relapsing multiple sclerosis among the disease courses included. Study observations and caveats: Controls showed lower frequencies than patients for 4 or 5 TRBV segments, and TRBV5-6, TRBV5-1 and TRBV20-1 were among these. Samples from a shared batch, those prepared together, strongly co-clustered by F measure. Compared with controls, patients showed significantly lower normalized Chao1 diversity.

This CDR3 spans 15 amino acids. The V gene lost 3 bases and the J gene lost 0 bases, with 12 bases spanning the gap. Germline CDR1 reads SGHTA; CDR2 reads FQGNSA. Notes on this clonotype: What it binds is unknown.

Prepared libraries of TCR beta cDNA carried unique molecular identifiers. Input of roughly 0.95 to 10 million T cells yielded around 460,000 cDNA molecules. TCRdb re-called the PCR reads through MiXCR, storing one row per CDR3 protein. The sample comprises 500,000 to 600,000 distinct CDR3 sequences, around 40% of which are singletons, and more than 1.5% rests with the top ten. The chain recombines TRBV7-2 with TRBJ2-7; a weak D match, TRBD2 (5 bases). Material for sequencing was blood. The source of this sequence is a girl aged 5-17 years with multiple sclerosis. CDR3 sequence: CASSFALVSSYEQYF. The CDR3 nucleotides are TGTGCCAGCAGCTTCGCACTAGTGAGCTCCTACGAGCAGTACTTC.